Ten or more counts support the clone carrying this T cell receptor beta chain. The target antigen is unknown. The data belong to a study of regulatory T cells in long-lasting Graves disease. Study-wide results and caveats: Small numbers of samples may have cut accuracy. With persistent disease, TRBV28, TRBJ1-2 and TRBJ2-5 were the favored segments.

This CDR3 region has 15 residues. V shed 3 bases, J shed 1 base, and the junction held 4 bases outside the gene matches. Indicated time point: newly diagnosed GD, antithyroid drugs for less than 3 months. The TCR library was made from RNA that had been extracted from PBMCs in TRIzol. In building TCR beta libraries, iRepertoire HTBI primers were used together with Arm-PCR of CDR3 regions. TCRdb passed the multiplex PCR reads through MiXCR, listing each CDR3 protein once. The repertoire includes 540,000 or so distinct CDR3 sequences, approximately 12% of them detected once, and roughly 10% sits in the top ten. These data are also associated with another study on T cells in Graves' hyperthyroidism and ophthalmopathy. As that study records: Onset of ophthalmopathy came a median approximately 6.8 months after the model predicted it.

This sequence originates from a man aged 30 to 39 with Graves disease. The chain has TRBV12-3 or TRBV12-4 and TRBJ2-3, with 7 bases aligning to TRBD2. Material: peripheral blood mononuclear cells (PBMCs), obtained at new diagnosis, from a patient treated with antithyroid drugs. The DNA of the CDR3 is TGTGCCAGCAGTTTTCTGGCGGGAGGCACAGATACGCAGTATTTT. Protein: CASSFLAGGTDTQYF.